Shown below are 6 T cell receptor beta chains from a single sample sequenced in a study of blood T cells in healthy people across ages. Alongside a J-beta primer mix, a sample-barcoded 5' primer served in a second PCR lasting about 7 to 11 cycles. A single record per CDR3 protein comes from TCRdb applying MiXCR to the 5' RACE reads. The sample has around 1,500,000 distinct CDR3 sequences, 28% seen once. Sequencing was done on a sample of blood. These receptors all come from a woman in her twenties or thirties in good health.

The CDR3 loop is CASRPGASSPANEKLFF. The CDR3 nucleotides read TGTGCCAGCAGACCCGGGGCTTCGTCTCCCGCTAATGAAAAACTGTTTTTT. V and J are TRBV11-2 and TRBJ1-4; TRBD1 might be the D (5 bases). Germline V gene sequence: CDR1 SGHAT, CDR2 FQNNGV. With 6 bases removed from V and 3 bases from J, the gap between germline ends came to 20 bases. The CDR3 is 17 amino acids.

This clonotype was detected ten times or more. The CDR3 DNA is TGTGCCAGCAGCTTCCCCGGGACAGACTATGGCTACACCTTC. Residues: CASSFPGTDYGYTF. The chain employs TRBV7-4 and TRBJ1-2; 7 bases align to TRBD1. V lost 3 bases to trimming and J lost 3 bases; unmatched junction nucleotides: 4. Germline assignment: CDR1 SGHVT and CDR2 SQSDAQ. The CDR3 loop spans 14 amino acids.

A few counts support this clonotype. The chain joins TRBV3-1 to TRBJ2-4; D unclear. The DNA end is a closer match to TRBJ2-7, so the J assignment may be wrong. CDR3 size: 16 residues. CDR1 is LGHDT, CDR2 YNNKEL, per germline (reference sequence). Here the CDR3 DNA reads TGTGCCAGCAGCCAAGATTTCGCTTCGTCCGGGCACGAGCAGTACTTC. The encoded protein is CASSQDFASSGHEQYF.

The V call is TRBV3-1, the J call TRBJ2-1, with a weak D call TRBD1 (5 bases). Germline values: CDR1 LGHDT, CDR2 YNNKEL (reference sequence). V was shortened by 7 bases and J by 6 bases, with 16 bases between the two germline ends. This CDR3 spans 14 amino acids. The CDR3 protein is CASNQGYGSNEQFF. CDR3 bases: TGTGCCAGCAACCAGGGATACGGGTCCAATGAGCAGTTCTTC.

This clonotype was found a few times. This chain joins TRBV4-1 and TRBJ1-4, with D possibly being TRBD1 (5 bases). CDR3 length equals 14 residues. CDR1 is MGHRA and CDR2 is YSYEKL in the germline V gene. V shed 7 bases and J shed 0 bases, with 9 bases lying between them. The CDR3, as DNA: TGCGCCAGCACCCCAGGGACAACTAATGAAAAACTGTTTTTT. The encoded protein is CASTPGTTNEKLFF.

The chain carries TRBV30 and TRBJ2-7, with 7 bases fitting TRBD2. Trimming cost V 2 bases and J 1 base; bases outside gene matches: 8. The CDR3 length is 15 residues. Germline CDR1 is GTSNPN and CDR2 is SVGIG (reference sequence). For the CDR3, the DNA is TGTGCCTGGAGTCCTGGCGGCGGGAGATCCTACGAGCAGTACTTC. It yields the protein CAWSPGGGRSYEQYF.